The 13 T cell receptor beta chains below come from one sample, sequenced in a study of shared clonotypes between healthy human individuals. CD45RO-negative, CCR7-positively selected cells formed the naive CD8 fraction, excluding terminally differentiated effector memory CD45RA+ cells. Clones were read by immunoSEQ multiplex PCR, and TCRdb kept only the in-frame ones, dropping some. This sample carries 2 million to 2.5 million clones, under 95% of them seen once, and the ten largest clones take about 1.5%. Sequencing was performed on naive CD8+ T cells from PBMCs. These TCRs come from a man younger than 35 in good health. Some clones in this sample may be carry-over from other donors' samples.

This sequence joins TRBV13 and TRBJ2-1; the D call may be TRBD1 or TRBD2 (5 bases each). The germline V gene has CDR1 PRHDT and CDR2 FYEKMQ (reference sequence). The CDR3 has 14 residues. Trimming stripped 6 bases from V and 7 bases from J, with 16 bases between. For the CDR3, the DNA is TGTGCCAGCAGAGAAGGGGCCGGGGTTAATGAGCAGTTCTTC. As protein: CASREGAGVNEQFF.

The V and J genes are TRBV11-2 and TRBJ2-1; a possible D gene is TRBD1 (5 bases). CDR3 length equals 14 residues. Per germline, CDR1 SGHAT and CDR2 FQNNGV. Between the trimmed V and J ends, which lost 5 bases and 6 bases, there was a span of 14 bases. The CDR3 here is CASSASWGFNEQFF. The DNA for the CDR3 is TGTGCCAGCAGCGCCTCGTGGGGCTTCAATGAGCAGTTCTTC.

This rearrangement joins TRBV5-1 to TRBJ2-7; D may be TRBD1 (6 bases). Per germline, CDR1 SGHRS and CDR2 YFSETQ. The CDR3 totals 15 residues. Between the trimmed V and J ends, which lost 3 bases and 3 bases, there was a span of 16 bases. In nucleotides, the CDR3 is TGCGCCAGCAGCTCTCCCGGGACACCTAGCTACGAGCAGTACTTC. Translation gives CASSSPGTPSYEQYF. Complete variable domain (other parts from reference TRBV5-1 and TRBJ2-7): KAGVTQTPRYLIKTRGQQVTLSCSPISGHRSVSWYQQTPGQGLQFLFEYFSETQRNKGNFPGRFSGRQFSNSRSEMNVSTLELGDSALYLCASSSPGTPSYEQYFGPGTRLTVT.

The V gene is TRBV18, the J gene TRBJ2-1; 7 bases are a match to TRBD1. The CDR3 contains 15 residues. J lost 2 bases, V lost 5 bases, and 6 bases had no gene match. Germline assignment: CDR1 KGHSH and CDR2 LQKENI. In DNA, the CDR3 is TGTGCCAGCTCATACCGGGACAGCCCCTACAATGAGCAGTTCTTC. This sequence encodes CASSYRDSPYNEQFF.

V and J are TRBV7-9 and TRBJ1-4; D not certain. The CDR3 is 12 residues long. Germline V gene data show CDR1 as SEHNR and CDR2 as FQNEAQ (reference sequence). V lost 3 bases to trimming and J lost 4 bases, with 3 bases between them. CDR3 nucleotides: TGTGCCAGCAGCTTGAGTAATGAAAAACTGTTTTTT. Encoded protein: CASSLSNEKLFF.

The chain has TRBV27 and TRBJ2-7; the match to TRBD2 covers 7 bases. The CDR3 length is 13 residues. The V segment lost 5 bases and the J segment 3 bases; nucleotides outside the gene matches: 4. Germline V gene data show CDR1 as MNHEY and CDR2 as SMNVEV (reference sequence). CDR3 in DNA: TGTGCCAGCAGTGAGACTAGCAACTACGAGCAGTACTTC. Translation: CASSETSNYEQYF.

This sequence joins TRBV4-1 and TRBJ2-3; either TRBD1 or TRBD2 may fit D (5 bases each). The CDR3 runs 13 residues. V lost 2 bases and J 4 bases, leaving 7 bases between the germline ends. Germline assignment: CDR1 MGHRA and CDR2 YSYEKL. CDR3 region: CASSQRGADTQYF. CDR3 bases: TGCGCCAGCAGCCAACGGGGCGCAGATACGCAGTATTTT.

This chain connects TRBV25-1 to TRBJ2-7; the D is unclear. V lost 4 bases and J lost 0, with 10 bases in between. Germline values: CDR1 MGHDK, CDR2 SYGVNS. The CDR3 is 14 residues long. In nucleotides, the CDR3 is TGTGCCAGCAGTGGGTTCTCCAGCTCCTACGAGCAGTACTTC. The encoded protein is CASSGFSSSYEQYF.

The chain links TRBV11-2 to TRBJ2-7; tentatively, D is TRBD2 (6 bases). The CDR3 length is 14 residues. Germline V CDR1 and CDR2: SGHAT, FQNNGV. Trimming shortened V by 3 bases and J by 3 bases, and 12 bases separated the two germline ends. CDR3: CASSLGGVLYEQYF. The CDR3 bases are TGTGCCAGCAGCTTGGGGGGTGTCCTCTACGAGCAGTACTTC.

This clone was detected only once. This chain joins TRBV28 and TRBJ2-1; D remains unclear. V lost 5 bases and J lost 9, with 8 bases in between. Germline-derived CDR1 and CDR2 are MDHEN and SYDVKM. The CDR3 loop spans 11 amino acids. Here the CDR3 reads CASSTVGEQFF. CDR3 nucleotides: TGTGCCAGCAGTACCGTTGGTGAGCAGTTCTTC.

V and J are TRBV27 and TRBJ2-3; D gene unclear. Germline V CDR1 and CDR2: MNHEY, SMNVEV (reference sequence). This CDR3 comprises 14 residues. Trimming took 3 bases from V and 5 from J, leaving 12 bases between them. The CDR3 spells CASSFLTERDTQYF. The CDR3 nucleotides are TGTGCCAGCAGTTTCTTGACGGAAAGAGATACGCAGTATTTT.

The CDR3: CATELRLGHGYTF. For the CDR3, the DNA is TGTGCCACCGAGTTGCGGCTGGGACATGGCTACACCTTC. The J gene is TRBJ1-2, the V gene TRBV19; D might be TRBD1 (5 bases). Germline loops: CDR1 LNHDA, CDR2 SQIVND (reference sequence). The CDR3 has 13 amino acids. Trimming removed 10 bases at V and 6 bases at J, with 18 bases between.

This clone was found once. A much bigger clone sits one base away, suggesting this may be a read error. The same CDR3 is also encoded by other DNA sequences in this sample. The V gene is TRBV27, the J gene TRBJ2-2; no clear D gene. Germline lookup yields CDR1 MNHEY and CDR2 SMNVEV (reference sequence). The CDR3 spans 12 residues. Trimming pared 6 bases from V and 2 bases from J, leaving 4 bases between. The DNA for the CDR3 is TGTGCCAGCAGCCTTAACACCGGGGAGCTGTTTTTT. Its translation is CASSLNTGELFF.